The sequence of this T cell receptor (beta chain) was determined in a study of blood T cell repertoires in COVID-19. In the study overall: From the United States, Italy and Spain came samples of acute and convalescent COVID-19. PBMCs, B-cell-depleted T cells, or T cells provided the cDNA or gDNA that made up the material.

The germline CDR1 and CDR2 sequences are MGHRA and YSYEKL. The V end lost 2 bases, the J end lost 3 bases, and 16 bases lay between the germline ends. The CDR3 is 17 residues long. Original processing methods: Amplifying reference gene primers gave estimates of nucleated cell counts. Method: immunoSEQ multiplex PCR; TCRdb's copy keeps in-frame clones and lacks some. For V, J and clone size, that table is used; D and trimming come from the DNA. This sample has 120,000 to 150,000 clones; approximately 80% occur once, and the top ten carry under 15%. V and J are TRBV4-1 and TRBJ2-2; the D gene is possibly TRBD1 (6 bases). This TCR came from a man aged 60 to 69 with active or convalescent COVID-19. Sequencing input: peripheral blood. CDR3 in amino acids: CASSQPNTGLDTGELFF. CDR3 bases: TGCGCCAGCAGCCAACCCAATACAGGGTTGGACACCGGGGAGCTGTTTTTT.